These 26 T cell receptor beta chains share one sample of origin, sequenced in a study of blood T cell repertoires in COVID-19. Profiled with immunoSEQ multiplex PCR; TCRdb holds only in-frame clones, not every one. In the table there are about 130,000 clones, about 80% of which are singletons. The sequenced sample was PBMCs or T cells enriched from blood (not recorded which). The receptors stem from a man aged 50 or older who had recovered from COVID-19.

The CDR3: CATSRDGLLYEQYF. The DNA for the CDR3 is TGTGCCACCAGCAGAGATGGGCTCCTCTACGAGCAGTACTTC. This chain connects TRBV15 to TRBJ2-7, with D hard to call. V lost 0 bases, J lost 3 bases, and 9 bases lay in between. The CDR3 has 14 amino acids. CDR1 LNHNV and CDR2 YYDKDF come from the germline V gene (reference sequence).

The genes are TRBV7-6 and TRBJ1-2; TRBD1 matches at 9 bases. The CDR3 runs to 14 residues. The V gene's germline CDR1 is SGHVS and CDR2 FNYEAQ. Trimming cost V 5 bases and J 8 bases; bases outside gene matches: 9. CDR3 residues: CASSPDRGGYGYTF. CDR3 coding DNA: TGTGCCAGCAGCCCTGACAGGGGGGGTTACGGCTACACCTTC.

The rearrangement uses TRBV7-2 and TRBJ2-7; 14 bases fit TRBD2. CDR3 size: 15 residues. In germline, CDR1 is SGHTA, CDR2 FQGNSA. J lost 2 bases, V lost 5 bases, and 2 bases had no gene match. The CDR3 here is CASSKTSGGAYEQYF. CDR3 coding DNA: TGTGCCAGCAGCAAGACTAGCGGGGGGGCCTACGAGCAGTACTTC.

This clone was observed a few times. The gene calls are TRBV7-9 and TRBJ2-7; 7 nucleotides align to TRBD1. The CDR3 consists of 14 residues. The V gene end was trimmed by 3 bases and the J gene end by 1 base; junction bases not matched to a gene: 3. Germline loops: CDR1 SEHNR, CDR2 FQNEAQ (reference sequence). The CDR3 region is CASSLSGGSYEQYF. Here the CDR3 DNA reads TGTGCCAGCAGCTTGTCAGGGGGATCCTACGAGCAGTACTTC.

The V gene is TRBV6-5, the J gene TRBJ1-1; possible D gene TRBD1, 5 bases. Germline V gives CDR1 MNHEY, CDR2 SVGAGI. The V end was cut by 7 bases, the J end by 1 base, with 13 bases between. The CDR3 is made up of 14 amino acids. The CDR3 spells CASTVGGKNTEAFF. In DNA form, the CDR3 reads TGTGCCAGCACCGTCGGGGGTAAGAACACTGAAGCTTTCTTT.

The chain couples TRBV5-1 to TRBJ1-1, with D possibly TRBD1 on 5 matching bases. V shed 0 bases and J shed 7 bases, with 7 bases lying between them. Germline assignment: CDR1 SGHRS and CDR2 YFSETQ. The length of the CDR3 is 12 residues. CDR3 sequence (DNA): TGCGCCAGCAGCTTGGGAAGGGGTGAAGCTTTCTTT. Translated, it gives CASSLGRGEAFF.

The CDR3 loop reads CASSGRTRGYRTDTQYF. DNA of the CDR3: TGTGCCAGCAGCGGGCGGACTAGGGGGTATCGCACAGATACGCAGTATTTT. This chain connects TRBV7-2 to TRBJ2-3; weak D call: TRBD2 (7 bases). The CDR3 extends over 17 amino acids. From germline, CDR1 is SGHTA and CDR2 FQGNSA. V dropped 5 bases and J dropped 1 base, with 19 bases sitting between them.

V usage is TRBV28 and J usage is TRBJ1-3, with D tentatively TRBD1 (6 bases). The V gene lost 6 bases and the J gene lost 0 bases, with 12 bases spanning the gap. The CDR3 is 15 amino acids. Per germline, CDR1 MDHEN and CDR2 SYDVKM. The CDR3 spells CASSSDRSSGNTIYF. The DNA for the CDR3 is TGTGCCAGCAGCTCAGACAGGAGCTCTGGAAACACCATATATTTT.

This clone has more than one count but fewer than ten. The chain is built from TRBV6-6 and TRBJ1-6, with D possibly matching TRBD1 (6 bases). The CDR3 contains 14 residues. Germline CDR1 reads MNHNY; CDR2 reads SVGAGI (reference sequence). Trimming stripped 7 bases from V and 5 bases from J, with 12 bases between. The CDR3 region is CASKKDSDNSPLHF. The CDR3 DNA is TGTGCCAGCAAAAAGGACAGCGATAATTCACCCCTCCACTTT.

This rearrangement joins TRBV5-1 to TRBJ2-3; 7 positions match TRBD2. Trimming removed 3 bases from V and 3 bases from J; junction bases left unmatched: 7. Germline CDR1 is SGHRS and CDR2 is YFSETQ. This CDR3 spans 15 amino acids. The CDR3 DNA is TGCGCCAGCAGCTCAGCTCAAGCGGGGACAGATACGCAGTATTTT. Protein: CASSSAQAGTDTQYF.

This clone was recorded only once. V and J are TRBV9 and TRBJ2-5, with TRBD1 matching 10 bases. Germline CDR1 SGDLS, CDR2 YYNGEE. This CDR3 region has 14 residues. The J segment lost 3 bases and the V segment lost 3 bases, leaving 2 bases of the junction unmatched. The CDR3, as DNA: TGTGCCAGCAGCGCCGGGACAGGGGAAGAGACCCAGTACTTC. As protein: CASSAGTGEETQYF.

The chain couples TRBV7-9 to TRBJ1-1; 7 nucleotides match TRBD1. The CDR3 sequence is 16 residues long. Germline CDR1 is SEHNR and CDR2 is FQNEAQ (reference sequence). The J segment lost 4 bases and the V segment lost 5 bases, leaving 13 bases of the junction unmatched. CDR3: CASSPPGQSGGTEAFF. The DNA for the CDR3 is TGTGCCAGCAGCCCGCCGGGACAGAGTGGGGGCACTGAAGCTTTCTTT. The complete variable domain, with remaining parts taken from reference TRBV7-9 and TRBJ1-1, reads DTGVSQNPRHKITKRGQNVTFRCDPISEHNRLYWYRQTLGQGPEFLTYFQNEAQLEKSRLLSDRFSAERPKGSFSTLEIQRTEQGDSAMYLCASSPPGQSGGTEAFFGQGTRLTVV.

This chain connects TRBV11-2 to TRBJ1-2, with D perhaps matching TRBD1 (6 bases). With 1 base removed from V and 11 bases from J, the gap between germline ends came to 14 bases. The V gene's germline CDR1 is SGHAT and CDR2 FQNNGV. This CDR3 contains 13 residues. CDR3 amino acids: CASSLAAGAGYTF. Here the CDR3 DNA reads TGTGCCAGCAGCTTAGCGGCAGGGGCTGGGTACACCTTC.

The chain couples TRBV13 to TRBJ2-1; 13 bases line up with TRBD2. Germline CDR1 reads PRHDT; CDR2 reads FYEKMQ (reference sequence). CDR3 length: 18 amino acids. V was pared by 4 bases and J by 5 bases, with 11 bases of the junction left unmatched. The CDR3 DNA reads as TGTGCCAGCAGCTCCTACCCTTTACTAGCGGGGGGGAACAATGAGCAGTTCTTC. Translating it yields CASSSYPLLAGGNNEQFF.

This chain joins TRBV19 and TRBJ1-5; 7 positions match TRBD1. The CDR3 spans 16 residues. Germline CDR1 is LNHDA and CDR2 is SQIVND (reference sequence). Losses at the gene ends were 10 bases for V and 6 bases for J; bases not matched to a gene: 18. CDR3 nucleotide sequence: TGTGCCACCTCAATGAAGGGGACAGAAGTGTTTCAGCCCCAGCATTTT. It is translated as CATSMKGTEVFQPQHF.

On this clone: The CDR3 carries no conserved terminal phenylalanine or tryptophan, so it likely arises from a read error. No DNA is shown, since the ends of the CDR3 on it are uncertain; the CDR3 is the one TCRdb lists. CDR3 sequence: CASSPLYC. The V gene is TRBV3-1 (or the pseudogene TRBV3-2), the J gene TRBJ1-1. Germline V gives CDR1 LGHDT, CDR2 YNNKEL (reference sequence). Ends included, the CDR3 has 8 residues.

This clone was observed once. V is TRBV19 and J is TRBJ1-5; D is unresolved. With 11 bases removed from V and 1 base from J, the gap between germline ends came to 15 bases. Per germline, CDR1 LNHDA and CDR2 SQIVND (reference sequence). The CDR3 is made up of 14 amino acids. This CDR3 is CAGSGRTSNQPQHF. CDR3 in DNA: TGTGCCGGAAGCGGCAGAACGAGCAATCAGCCCCAGCATTTT.

In this sample, this clone turned up once. The rearrangement uses TRBV19 and TRBJ2-3; TRBD1 is a possible D gene (6 bases). There are 15 residues in the CDR3. From germline, CDR1 is LNHDA and CDR2 SQIVND (reference sequence). Trimming took 5 bases from V and 2 from J, leaving 14 bases between them. The CDR3 reads CASSLQGSPTDTQYF. The CDR3 DNA reads as TGTGCCAGTAGTCTCCAGGGGTCACCCACAGATACGCAGTATTTT. Full variable domain (outside the CDR3, taken from reference TRBV19 and TRBJ2-3): DGGITQSPKYLFRKEGQNVTLSCEQNLNHDAMYWYRQDPGQGLRLIYYSQIVNDFQKGDIAEGYSVSREKKESFPLTVTSAQKNPTAFYLCASSLQGSPTDTQYFGPGTRLTVL.

V gene TRBV28 combines with J gene TRBJ1-5; 12 positions match TRBD1. CDR1 and CDR2 from the germline V gene are MDHEN and SYDVKM. The CDR3 is 15 residues long. V lost 6 bases to trimming and J lost 2 bases; unmatched junction nucleotides: 2. CDR3 DNA sequence: TGTGCCAGCAGGGGACAGGGGGCGGGCAATCAGCCCCAGCATTTT. It specifies CASRGQGAGNQPQHF.

V is TRBV7-2 and J is TRBJ1-3; 10 bases align to TRBD1. With 5 bases clipped from V and 2 bases from J, the junction kept 3 bases outside the gene matches. The CDR3 totals 15 residues. Germline V gene data show CDR1 as SGHTA and CDR2 as FQGNSA. CDR3 residues: CASSDGTGAGNTIYF. The CDR3 DNA reads as TGTGCCAGCAGCGACGGGACAGGGGCTGGAAACACCATATATTTT.

This chain uses TRBV5-1 with TRBJ2-5, with 8 bases fitting TRBD2. Trimming at V came to 6 bases and at J to 3 bases, leaving 7 bases not matched to a gene. This CDR3 is built from 14 residues. The germline V gene encodes CDR1 SGHRS and CDR2 YFSETQ. CDR3 coding DNA: TGCGCCAGCAACCACGGGAGGGGAGAAGAGACCCAGTACTTC. This translates into CASNHGRGEETQYF.

This chain joins TRBV3-1 (or the pseudogene TRBV3-2) and TRBJ2-7, with 9 bases matching TRBD1. Germline CDR1 and CDR2: LGHDT and YNNKEL (reference sequence). This CDR3 has 14 residues. V lost 3 bases, J lost 2 bases, and 2 bases stayed unmatched. The CDR3 DNA reads as TGTGCCAGCAGCCAGCGGGACAGGGCCTACGAGCAGTACTTC. It yields the protein CASSQRDRAYEQYF.

The CDR3 DNA reads TGCGCCAGCAGTTATAACCAGGGGGCAGGAGAAAACACCATATATTTT. It yields the protein CASSYNQGAGENTIYF. The chain recombines TRBV4-3 with TRBJ1-3, with 8 nucleotides matching TRBD1. CDR1 LGHNA and CDR2 YSLEER come from the germline V gene. The CDR3 runs to 16 residues. The V segment lost 6 bases and the J segment 6 bases; nucleotides outside the gene matches: 13.

This clone was seen ten or more times. This rearrangement joins TRBV7-9 to TRBJ1-2, with D unresolved. The CDR3 consists of 15 residues. V lost 5 bases and J 2 bases, leaving 15 bases between the germline ends. Germline CDR1 SEHNR, CDR2 FQNEAQ (reference sequence). CDR3 nucleotides: TGTGCCAGCAGCGACCTTACAGCCGCCAACTATGGCTACACCTTC. Amino acids: CASSDLTAANYGYTF.

The J gene is TRBJ2-3, the V gene TRBV6-5; TRBD1 matches at 8 bases. From germline, CDR1 is MNHEY and CDR2 SVGAGI. Germline trimming cut 7 bases from V and 4 bases from J; bases unmatched to any gene: 7. This CDR3 has 14 amino acids. DNA for the CDR3: TGTGCCAGCACAGGCAGGGGGCATCCAGATACGCAGTATTTT. It encodes CASTGRGHPDTQYF.

V usage is TRBV27 and J usage is TRBJ1-2; D is possibly TRBD1 (6 bases). V was shortened by 0 bases and J by 4 bases, with 12 bases between the two germline ends. This CDR3 is built from 15 residues. Germline V gene sequence: CDR1 MNHEY, CDR2 SMNVEV (reference sequence). The CDR3 loop reads CASSLSTGIGYGYTF. Written as DNA, the CDR3 is TGTGCCAGCAGTTTATCGACAGGAATTGGCTATGGCTACACCTTC.